A selection of T cell receptor beta chains follows, all from one sample in a study of T cells after yellow fever vaccination. One entry per CDR3 protein, called by TCRdb with MiXCR from the 5' RACE reads. The data hold 550,000 or so distinct CDR3 sequences, with 15% to 20% observed a single time. The sample in question was PBMCs, obtained 15 days after the yellow fever booster vaccination. Receptors originate from a man aged 25 to 40 who received the YFV17D yellow fever vaccine. Each CDR3 is given with its conserved first and last residue. Each record gives: D gene, J gene, V gene, clone size, CDR3 protein, CDR3 DNA. D genes are given only for firm matches. Clone size is given for some rows only: seen once, a few or many times, or a class if the clone is expanded.

d_call: NA; j_call: TRBJ2-7; v_call: TRBV6-5; clone_size: few; cdr3_aa: CASSLSGTFSPYEQYF; cdr3_nt: TGTGCCAGCAGTTTATCCGGGACTTTCTCCCCCTACGAGCAGTACTTC
d_call: NA; j_call: TRBJ2-1; v_call: TRBV28; clone_size: NA; cdr3_aa: CASSLRDTIAGSSYNEQFF; cdr3_nt: TGTGCCAGCAGTTTAAGGGACACTATAGCGGGCAGCTCCTACAATGAGCAGTTCTTC
d_call: NA; j_call: TRBJ2-2; v_call: TRBV29-1; clone_size: NA; cdr3_aa: CSVEDPKGGDTGELFF; cdr3_nt: TGCAGCGTTGAAGATCCGAAGGGCGGGGACACCGGGGAGCTGTTTTTT
d_call: NA; j_call: TRBJ2-1; v_call: TRBV20-1; clone_size: NA; cdr3_aa: CSPFNSYNEQFF; cdr3_nt: TGCAGTCCATTTAACTCCTACAATGAGCAGTTCTTC
d_call: NA; j_call: TRBJ2-1; v_call: TRBV20-1; clone_size: few; cdr3_aa: CSARETSGLDEQFF; cdr3_nt: TGCAGTGCTAGAGAAACCTCAGGGTTGGATGAGCAGTTCTTC
d_call: TRBD1; j_call: TRBJ2-1; v_call: TRBV12-5; clone_size: NA; cdr3_aa: CASGLGTKTGEPYNEQFF; cdr3_nt: TGTGCTAGTGGTTTGGGTACTAAGACAGGGGAGCCCTACAATGAGCAGTTCTTC
d_call: NA; j_call: TRBJ2-5; v_call: TRBV6-2/TRBV6-3; clone_size: few; cdr3_aa: CASSYGGTAMTQYF; cdr3_nt: TGTGCCAGCAGTTACGGCGGGACGGCTATGACCCAGTACTTC
d_call: TRBD2; j_call: TRBJ2-5; v_call: TRBV27; clone_size: few; cdr3_aa: CASSLSGGPQETQYF; cdr3_nt: TGTGCCAGCAGTTTATCGGGAGGGCCCCAAGAGACCCAGTACTTC
d_call: NA; j_call: TRBJ2-3; v_call: TRBV6-5; clone_size: few; cdr3_aa: CASRDHTDTQYF; cdr3_nt: TGTGCCAGCAGGGACCACACAGATACGCAGTATTTT
d_call: TRBD2; j_call: TRBJ2-1; v_call: TRBV4-3; clone_size: few; cdr3_aa: CASSLFGLAGNEQFF; cdr3_nt: TGCGCCAGCAGCCTCTTCGGACTAGCGGGGAATGAGCAGTTCTTC
d_call: NA; j_call: TRBJ2-3; v_call: TRBV5-1; clone_size: few; cdr3_aa: CASSLGGMGLPDTQYF; cdr3_nt: TGCGCCAGCAGCTTGGGCGGTATGGGGCTACCAGATACGCAGTATTTT
d_call: TRBD2; j_call: TRBJ2-3; v_call: TRBV20-1; clone_size: NA; cdr3_aa: CSASPGTSFADTQYF; cdr3_nt: TGCAGTGCTTCTCCCGGGACTAGCTTTGCAGATACGCAGTATTTT
d_call: NA; j_call: TRBJ2-1; v_call: TRBV21-1; clone_size: NA; cdr3_aa: CASSIGTSGSGNEQFF; cdr3_nt: TGTGCCAGCAGCATTGGGACTAGCGGTTCCGGGAATGAGCAGTTCTTC
d_call: NA; j_call: TRBJ2-2; v_call: TRBV9; clone_size: few; cdr3_aa: CASSARIGELFF; cdr3_nt: TGTGCCAGCAGCGCCCGGATCGGGGAGCTGTTTTTT
d_call: NA; j_call: TRBJ2-5; v_call: TRBV5-1; clone_size: NA; cdr3_aa: CASSLTWTAPIQETQYF; cdr3_nt: TGCGCCAGCAGCCTGACGTGGACAGCCCCGATCCAAGAGACCCAGTACTTC
d_call: NA; j_call: TRBJ2-2; v_call: TRBV7-2; clone_size: many; cdr3_aa: CASQGLIQNTGELFF; cdr3_nt: TGTGCCAGCCAGGGCCTCATACAGAACACCGGGGAGCTGTTTTTT
d_call: TRBD2; j_call: TRBJ2-7; v_call: TRBV25-1; clone_size: few; cdr3_aa: CASSERLAGGPEYEQYF; cdr3_nt: TGTGCCAGCAGTGAGCGGCTAGCGGGAGGGCCGGAGTACGAGCAGTACTTC
d_call: NA; j_call: TRBJ1-1; v_call: TRBV18; clone_size: few; cdr3_aa: CASSQERGGTEAFF; cdr3_nt: TGTGCCAGCTCACAAGAAAGGGGGGGCACTGAAGCTTTCTTT
d_call: NA; j_call: TRBJ2-2; v_call: TRBV7-9; clone_size: few; cdr3_aa: CASPRDGELFF; cdr3_nt: TGTGCCAGCCCGAGGGACGGGGAGCTGTTTTTT